Sequencing of this TCR beta chain was carried out in a study of blood T cell repertoires in COVID-19. Across the whole study: Sites across the United States, Italy and Spain contributed samples from acute and convalescent COVID-19.

Original handling: It was from reference gene primer amplification that nucleated cell counts were estimated. Assay: immunoSEQ multiplex PCR; the TCRdb copy retains only in-frame clones and omits some. V and J calls plus clone size are reproduced from that table; the DNA served to infer D and trimming. The sample holds approximately 150,000 clones, roughly four fifths seen once. This receptor was obtained from a man aged 60 to 75 with active or convalescent COVID-19. Sequenced sample: peripheral blood.

The CDR3 reads CASSEIPGGNTIYF. For the CDR3, the DNA is TGTGCCAGCAGTGAAATCCCAGGCGGAAACACCATATATTTT. This chain links TRBV2 with TRBJ1-3, with D uncertain. The CDR3 is 14 amino acids. The germline V and J ends were trimmed by 2 bases and 4 bases, with 9 bases remaining between them. CDR1 is SNHLY and CDR2 is FYNNEI in the germline V gene.